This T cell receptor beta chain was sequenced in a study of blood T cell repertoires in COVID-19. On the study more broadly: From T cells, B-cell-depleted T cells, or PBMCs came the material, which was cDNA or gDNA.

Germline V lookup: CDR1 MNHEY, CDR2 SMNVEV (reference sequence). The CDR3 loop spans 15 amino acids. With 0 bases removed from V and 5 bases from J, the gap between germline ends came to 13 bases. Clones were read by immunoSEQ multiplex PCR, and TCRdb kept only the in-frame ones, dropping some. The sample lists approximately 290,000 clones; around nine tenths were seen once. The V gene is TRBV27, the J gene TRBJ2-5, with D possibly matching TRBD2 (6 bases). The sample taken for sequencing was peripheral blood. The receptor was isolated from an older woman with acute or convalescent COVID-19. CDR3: CASSLSDGSLETQYF. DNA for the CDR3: TGTGCCAGCAGTTTATCGGACGGGAGTTTGGAGACCCAGTACTTC.